The 17 T cell receptor beta chains presented below share a single source sample, sequenced in a study of T cell changes during pregnancy in multiple sclerosis (dated by TCRdb to between 2018 and 2020). The library was built by means of the immunoSEQ multiplex PCR assay. TCRdb provides this immuneACCESS table in a form limited to in-frame rearrangements. Some clones are lacking; in checked studies, under half of them reflect an unresolved V gene, and why the rest are absent is not known. The table for this sample lists some 62,000 clones; around 92% of them were counted only once. The ten largest account for around 2.8% of the sample. The specimen was peripheral blood, collected in the second trimester of pregnancy. The receptor set was obtained from a female donor in good health, enrolled as a control in a pregnancy study.

This chain connects TRBV28 to TRBJ2-7, with a weak D call TRBD2 (6 bases). Germline V lookup: CDR1 MDHEN, CDR2 SYDVKM. V lost 7 bases and J 7 bases, leaving 23 bases between the germline ends. The CDR3 runs 15 residues. The chain's CDR3 is CASNSRLETPGEQYF. Here the CDR3 DNA reads TGTGCCAGCAATTCTAGACTAGAGACCCCCGGGGAGCAGTACTTC. Combining the CDR3 with reference TRBV28 and TRBJ2-7 gives the whole variable domain DVKVTQSSRYLVKRTGEKVFLECVQDMDHENMFWYRQDPGLGLRLIYFSYDVKMKEKGDIPEGYSVSREKKERFSLILESASTNQTSMYLCASNSRLETPGEQYFGPGTRLTVT.

This rearrangement joins TRBV27 to TRBJ2-1, with 12 bases that match TRBD2. V lost 4 bases and J lost 8; bases outside the gene matches: 15. The germline V gene has CDR1 MNHEY and CDR2 SMNVEV (reference sequence). This CDR3 spans 18 amino acids. This CDR3 is CASSYVRRLAGEVDEQFF. DNA for the CDR3: TGTGCCAGCAGTTACGTGCGACGACTAGCGGGAGAGGTCGATGAGCAGTTCTTC.

The CDR3 is CASSDGDSPSYNEQFF. The DNA of the CDR3 is TGTGCCAGCAGCGACGGGGACAGCCCCTCCTACAATGAGCAGTTCTTC. V and J are TRBV5-4 and TRBJ2-1; 7 bases map to TRBD1. The CDR3 sequence is 16 residues long. V shed 4 bases and J 0 bases; nucleotides not matched to a gene: 7. Per germline, CDR1 SGHNT and CDR2 YYREEE (reference sequence).

This chain joins TRBV6-5 and TRBJ1-1; a possible D gene is TRBD1 (6 bases). This CDR3 region has 15 residues. Germline V gene sequence: CDR1 MNHEY, CDR2 SVGAGI. V was trimmed by 0 bases and J by 0 bases, leaving 8 bases between them. CDR3 in DNA: TGTGCCAGCAGTTACTCCGGGACAATGAACACTGAAGCTTTCTTT. Residues: CASSYSGTMNTEAFF.

The V and J genes are TRBV29-1 and TRBJ2-1; 13 bases match TRBD2. Unmatched junction bases numbered 5, after V lost 7 bases and J lost 5 bases. The CDR3 sequence is 14 residues long. CDR1 is SQVTM, CDR2 ANQGSEA, per germline. Here the CDR3 DNA reads TGCAGCGCCCGACTAGCGGGAGGCCACAATGAGCAGTTCTTC. As protein: CSARLAGGHNEQFF.

This chain connects TRBV28 to TRBJ2-3, with D perhaps TRBD2 (7 bases). Germline values: CDR1 MDHEN, CDR2 SYDVKM. Trimming shortened V by 10 bases and J by 2 bases, and 16 bases separated the two germline ends. The CDR3 is 14 amino acids. CDR3 sequence (DNA): TGTGCCACCCGGGGGGCGGGACACACAGATACGCAGTATTTT. Its translation: CATRGAGHTDTQYF. Using reference TRBV28 and TRBJ2-3 for the parts outside the CDR3, the full variable domain is DVKVTQSSRYLVKRTGEKVFLECVQDMDHENMFWYRQDPGLGLRLIYFSYDVKMKEKGDIPEGYSVSREKKERFSLILESASTNQTSMYLCATRGAGHTDTQYFGPGTRLTVL.

The chain combines TRBV5-1 with TRBJ2-6; no definite D call. The CDR3 consists of 14 residues. The germline CDR1 and CDR2 sequences are SGHRS and YFSETQ. Trimming pared 4 bases from V and 4 bases from J, leaving 9 bases between. The CDR3 nucleotides are TGCGCCAGCAGCCCCCTAGAGGGGGCCAACGTCCTGACTTTC. It codes for CASSPLEGANVLTF. The variable domain in full, with the rest retrieved from reference TRBV5-1 and TRBJ2-6, is KAGVTQTPRYLIKTRGQQVTLSCSPISGHRSVSWYQQTPGQGLQFLFEYFSETQRNKGNFPGRFSGRQFSNSRSEMNVSTLELGDSALYLCASSPLEGANVLTFGAGSRLTVL.

The table lists this clone with a count of one. This chain joins TRBV19 and TRBJ2-3; D is possibly TRBD1 (5 bases). Germline V gene lookup returns CDR1 LNHDA and CDR2 SQIVND (reference sequence). This CDR3 has 14 amino acids. V lost 5 bases, J lost 2 bases, and 11 bases lay in between. The CDR3 loop reads CASSAQGSTDTQYF. The CDR3 nucleotides read TGTGCCAGTAGTGCCCAGGGATCCACAGATACGCAGTATTTT.

This chain uses TRBV15 with TRBJ2-2; 12 bases line up with TRBD2. Per the germline V gene, CDR1 is LNHNV and CDR2 is YYDKDF (reference sequence). V dropped 2 bases and J dropped 6; count of bases not matched to a gene: 4. The CDR3 consists of 16 residues. CDR3 nucleotide sequence: TGTGCCACCAGCAGACTAGCGGGAGGGCTCGCCGGGGAGCTGTTTTTT. Protein sequence: CATSRLAGGLAGELFF.

The rearrangement uses TRBV9 and TRBJ2-1, with 10 bases aligning to TRBD1. This CDR3 comprises 20 residues. Germline V gene data show CDR1 as SGDLS and CDR2 as YYNGEE. V dropped 4 bases and J dropped 0; count of bases not matched to a gene: 16. The CDR3 spells CASSHKDRGRWVSSYNEQFF. The CDR3 coding sequence is TGTGCCAGCAGCCACAAAGACAGGGGGCGCTGGGTAAGCTCCTACAATGAGCAGTTCTTC.

The V call is TRBV4-3, the J call TRBJ2-7, with TRBD2 matching over 8 bases. The V gene end was trimmed by 4 bases and the J gene end by 2 bases; junction bases not matched to a gene: 10. Per germline, CDR1 LGHNA and CDR2 YSLEER. The CDR3 is made up of 16 amino acids. CDR3 region: CASSPTPLAATYEQYF. The CDR3 DNA reads as TGCGCCAGCAGCCCGACGCCACTAGCGGCTACCTACGAGCAGTACTTC.

This sequence joins TRBV5-5 and TRBJ2-5; 8 bases line up with TRBD2. J was trimmed by 0 bases and V by 4 bases; bases with no gene match: 8. Germline assignment: CDR1 SGHKS and CDR2 YYEKEE (reference sequence). CDR3 length equals 16 residues. CDR3 sequence (DNA): TGTGCCAGCAGCCCCCCGGGCGGGGGGTACCAAGAGACCCAGTACTTC. Translated: CASSPPGGGYQETQYF.

The genes are TRBV6-1 and TRBJ2-3; D might be TRBD2 (6 bases). The CDR3 is 14 residues long. Trimming stripped 6 bases from V and 0 bases from J, with 10 bases between. CDR1 MNHNS and CDR2 SASEGT come from the germline V gene. The CDR3 DNA follows: TGTGCCAGCAGCGAGCGGGCCAGCACAGATACGCAGTATTTT. Its protein is CASSERASTDTQYF.

The chain employs TRBV11-3 and TRBJ2-1; 10 bases map to TRBD2. There are 15 residues in the CDR3. Germline V gene sequence: CDR1 SGHNT, CDR2 YENEEA. V was clipped by 2 bases and J by 6 bases; unmatched bases: 4. The CDR3 DNA is TGTGCCAGCAGCTTAAGCGGGAGGGCTCCCAATGAGCAGTTCTTC. As protein: CASSLSGRAPNEQFF.

The chain links TRBV28 to TRBJ2-7; D is possibly TRBD1 (6 bases). The germline V gene encodes CDR1 MDHEN and CDR2 SYDVKM. V was shortened by 8 bases and J by 6 bases, with 17 bases between the two germline ends. The length of the CDR3 is 13 residues. The CDR3 DNA reads as TGTGCCAGCGGCACAGGGTCCCTACGCGAGCAGTACTTC. Translation: CASGTGSLREQYF. Combining the CDR3 with reference TRBV28 and TRBJ2-7 gives the whole variable domain DVKVTQSSRYLVKRTGEKVFLECVQDMDHENMFWYRQDPGLGLRLIYFSYDVKMKEKGDIPEGYSVSREKKERFSLILESASTNQTSMYLCASGTGSLREQYFGPGTRLTVT.

This chain connects TRBV13 to TRBJ2-3; D call uncertain. The germline V gene has CDR1 PRHDT and CDR2 FYEKMQ (reference sequence). This CDR3 is built from 15 residues. The V end was cut by 8 bases, the J end by 0 bases, with 15 bases between. The CDR3 region has the DNA TGTGCCAGCGAAGGAATTCGCGGAAGCACAGATACGCAGTATTTT. It yields the protein CASEGIRGSTDTQYF.

J is TRBJ2-5 and V is TRBV7-3, with D perhaps TRBD2 (5 bases). V lost 5 bases, J lost 5 bases, and 15 bases lay in between. The V gene's germline CDR1 is SGHTA and CDR2 FQGTGA. This CDR3 contains 14 residues. CDR3 loop: CASSRSGPGETQYF. CDR3 bases: TGTGCCAGCAGCCGGAGCGGTCCGGGCGAGACCCAGTACTTC.